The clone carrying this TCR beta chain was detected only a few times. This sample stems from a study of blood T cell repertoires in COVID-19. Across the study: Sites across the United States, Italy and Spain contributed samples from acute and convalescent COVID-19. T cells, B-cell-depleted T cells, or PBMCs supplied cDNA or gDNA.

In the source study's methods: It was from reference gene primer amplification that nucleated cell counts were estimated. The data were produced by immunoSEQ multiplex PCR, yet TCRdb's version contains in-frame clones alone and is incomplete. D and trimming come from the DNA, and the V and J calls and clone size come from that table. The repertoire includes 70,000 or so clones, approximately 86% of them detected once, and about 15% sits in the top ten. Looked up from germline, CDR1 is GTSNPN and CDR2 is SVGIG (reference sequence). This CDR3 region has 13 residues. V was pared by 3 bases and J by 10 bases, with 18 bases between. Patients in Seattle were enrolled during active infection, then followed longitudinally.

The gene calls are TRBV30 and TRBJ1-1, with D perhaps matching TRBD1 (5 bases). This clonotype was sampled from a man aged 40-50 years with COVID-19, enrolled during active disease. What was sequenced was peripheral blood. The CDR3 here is CAWRGAAGVAAFF. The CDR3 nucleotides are TGTGCCTGGAGAGGGGCTGCTGGGGTGGCAGCTTTCTTT.